This TCR beta chain was profiled in a study of blood T cell repertoires in COVID-19. Study in general: The origin of the acute and convalescent COVID-19 samples was the United States, Italy and Spain. The analysed material was cDNA or gDNA that came from T cells, B-cell-depleted T cells, or PBMCs.

The CDR3 sequence is 14 residues long. V was shortened by 0 bases and J by 7 bases, with 11 bases between the two germline ends. Germline CDR1 is SGHKS and CDR2 is YYEKEE (reference sequence). Original methodology: Amplification of reference gene primers was used by the study to estimate nucleated cell counts. Generated by immunoSEQ multiplex PCR, the TCRdb table keeps only in-frame clones and is missing some. V and J calls plus clone size are reproduced from that table; the DNA served to infer D and trimming. The sample consists of some 35,000 clones, approximately 86% of them appearing once. This sequence joins TRBV5-5 and TRBJ1-5, with D possibly being TRBD1 (5 bases). Sequences were obtained from peripheral blood. This clonotype originated in a man aged 65-85 years with acute or convalescent COVID-19. The CDR3 nucleotides read TGTGCCAGCAGCTTGGAGTCGGGGGAACAGCCCCAGCATTTT. This translates into CASSLESGEQPQHF. The complete variable domain, with remaining parts taken from reference TRBV5-5 and TRBJ1-5, reads DAGVTQSPTHLIKTRGQQVTLRCSPISGHKSVSWYQQVLGQGPQFIFQYYEKEERGRGNFPDRFSARQFPNYSSELNVNALLLGDSALYLCASSLESGEQPQHFGDGTRLSIL.